Following are 17 T cell receptor beta chains from one sample sequenced in a study of T cells in Graves' hyperthyroidism and ophthalmopathy. The investigators amplified TCR beta CDR3 regions from RNA transcripts. A set of HTBI primers served as the primers for a first-round RT-PCR of the TCR CDR3. TCRdb reanalysed the multiplex PCR reads using MiXCR and keeps one entry per CDR3 protein. The top ten clones hold around 6.6% of a sample with a few hundred thousand distinct CDR3 sequences, more than 15% of them seen once. Sequencing was carried out using blood. These receptors were collected from a woman aged 30 to 39 with Graves' hyperthyroidism.

Remarks on this clonotype: A much bigger clone sits one base away, suggesting this may be a read error. J is TRBJ2-5 and V is TRBV7-6; D possibly corresponds to TRBD1 (6 bases). CDR1 and CDR2 from the germline V gene are SGHVS and FNYEAQ. The CDR3 totals 17 residues. The CDR3 DNA sequence: TGTGTCAGCAGCTTAGTAGACATGCGTAAGGGGGAAGAGACCCAGTACTTC. Its translation is CVSSLVDMRKGEETQYF.

This clonotype was observed a few times. This chain's CDR3 is CASSEPYNADSGEEQFF. The CDR3 DNA is TGCGCCAGCAGTGAGCCATACAACGCGGATAGCGGGGAGGAGCAGTTCTTC. The chain combines TRBV10-2 with TRBJ2-1, with 8 bases aligning to TRBD2. Per germline, CDR1 WSHSY and CDR2 SAAADI. CDR3 length: 17 amino acids. Trimming cost V 2 bases and J 10 bases; bases outside gene matches: 16.

This clonotype was detected many times. The V call is TRBV15, the J call TRBJ2-1; a weak D match, TRBD2 (6 bases). V dropped 1 base and J dropped 3 bases, with 16 bases sitting between them. Germline loops: CDR1 LNHNV, CDR2 YYDKDF (reference sequence). The CDR3 contains 17 residues. The CDR3 DNA follows: TGTGCCACCAGCAGAGGTAGGGACTCATCGGGCTACAATGAGCAGTTCTTC. This gives the protein CATSRGRDSSGYNEQFF.

This clonotype has more than one count but fewer than ten. The V gene is TRBV5-5, the J gene TRBJ1-5, with 9 bases that match TRBD1. The germline gives CDR1 SGHKS, CDR2 YYEKEE (reference sequence). V lost 0 bases, J lost 6 bases, and 10 bases stayed unmatched. There are 17 residues in the CDR3. The CDR3 reads CASSLGLQGALSQPQHF. CDR3 in DNA: TGTGCCAGCAGCTTGGGTCTACAGGGGGCTTTATCTCAGCCCCAGCATTTT. The full variable domain, in which reference TRBV5-5 and TRBJ1-5 provide the parts outside the CDR3, is DAGVTQSPTHLIKTRGQQVTLRCSPISGHKSVSWYQQVLGQGPQFIFQYYEKEERGRGNFPDRFSARQFPNYSSELNVNALLLGDSALYLCASSLGLQGALSQPQHFGDGTRLSIL.

The chain joins TRBV11-2 to TRBJ2-5, with 7 positions matching TRBD1. The CDR3 is made up of 16 amino acids. Germline CDR1 reads SGHAT; CDR2 reads FQNNGV. Trimming took 0 bases from V and 5 from J; bases not matched to a gene: 9. CDR3: CASSLEGQRSRETQYF. CDR3 coding DNA: TGTGCCAGCAGCTTAGAGGGACAGCGATCCCGGGAGACCCAGTACTTC. The full variable domain, with the rest looked up from reference TRBV11-2 and TRBJ2-5, is EAGVAQSPRYKIIEKRQSVAFWCNPISGHATLYWYQQILGQGPKLLIQFQNNGVVDDSQLPKDRFSAERLKGVDSTLKIQPAKLEDSAVYLCASSLEGQRSRETQYFGPGTRLLVL.

The chain has TRBV9 and TRBJ1-2; D remains unclear. Between the trimmed V and J ends, which lost 4 bases and 4 bases, there was a span of 17 bases. Germline V gene sequence: CDR1 SGDLS, CDR2 YYNGEE. The CDR3 consists of 15 residues. CDR3 DNA sequence: TGTGCCAGCAGCCCCTCTGACCCCAGATTCTATGGCTACACCTTC. It yields the protein CASSPSDPRFYGYTF.

The rearrangement uses TRBV28 and TRBJ2-1; TRBD2 agrees at 9 bases. The CDR3 runs to 17 residues. Germline-derived CDR1 and CDR2 are MDHEN and SYDVKM. V dropped 2 bases and J dropped 3; count of bases not matched to a gene: 8. DNA for the CDR3: TGTGCCAGCAGTTTACTCCGGACTAGCGAGAGCTACAATGAGCAGTTCTTC. It yields the protein CASSLLRTSESYNEQFF. The whole variable domain, filled in from reference TRBV28 and TRBJ2-1, reads DVKVTQSSRYLVKRTGEKVFLECVQDMDHENMFWYRQDPGLGLRLIYFSYDVKMKEKGDIPEGYSVSREKKERFSLILESASTNQTSMYLCASSLLRTSESYNEQFFGPGTRLTVL.

There are a few counts of this clonotype. V gene TRBV28 combines with J gene TRBJ1-6, with no clear D. There are 17 residues in the CDR3. The germline V gene encodes CDR1 MDHEN and CDR2 SYDVKM. V gave up 4 bases and J gave up 3 bases, with 16 bases separating them. The CDR3 sequence: CASSSGAESIYNSPLHF. The CDR3 DNA is TGTGCCAGCAGTTCTGGTGCAGAAAGTATCTATAATTCACCCCTCCACTTT.

This clonotype was recorded at least ten times. The rearrangement links TRBV7-2 to TRBJ1-1, with D tentatively TRBD1 (5 bases). This CDR3 has 17 residues. V lost 4 bases and J 0 bases, leaving 18 bases between the germline ends. The germline V gene encodes CDR1 SGHTA and CDR2 FQGNSA. Written as DNA, the CDR3 is TGTGCCAGCAGCTACCGGAGGGGCACCTTTATGAACACTGAAGCTTTCTTT. The encoded protein is CASSYRRGTFMNTEAFF.

This clonotype has a count of ten or more. The chain combines TRBV18 with TRBJ1-2; 7 bases are a match to TRBD1. CDR3 length: 13 amino acids. Germline CDR1 reads KGHSH; CDR2 reads LQKENI. The V segment lost 5 bases and the J segment 5 bases; nucleotides outside the gene matches: 5. The CDR3 reads CASSTDREYGYTF. DNA of the CDR3: TGTGCCAGCTCAACCGACAGGGAATATGGCTACACCTTC.

In this sample, this clonotype turned up many times. The rearrangement uses TRBV30 and TRBJ1-2, with 8 bases aligning to TRBD1. CDR3 length equals 15 residues. Unmatched junction bases numbered 7, after V lost 3 bases and J lost 1 base. From germline, CDR1 is GTSNPN and CDR2 SVGIG (reference sequence). In DNA form, the CDR3 reads TGTGCCTGGAGCCCAGGACAGGGATATAACTATGGCTACACCTTC. Encoded protein: CAWSPGQGYNYGYTF.

CDR3 sequence: CASSLGRDSYNEQFF. The CDR3 DNA reads TGTGCCAGCAGCTTAGGACGGGATTCCTACAATGAGCAGTTCTTC. The chain has TRBV7-8 and TRBJ2-1, with a possible D match to TRBD2 (5 bases). The length of the CDR3 is 15 residues. Per the germline V gene, CDR1 is SGHVS and CDR2 is FQNEAQ. V lost 1 base and J 1 base, leaving 8 bases between the germline ends.

There are a few counts of this clonotype. This chain's CDR3 is CASSQDGTSPYTDTQYF. For the CDR3, the DNA is TGCGCCAGCAGCCAAGATGGGACTAGCCCTTACACAGATACGCAGTATTTT. V is TRBV4-3 and J is TRBJ2-3, with 9 positions matching TRBD2. This CDR3 is built from 17 residues. CDR1 is LGHNA and CDR2 is YSLEER in the germline V gene. V lost 0 bases and J lost 2; bases outside the gene matches: 6.

This clonotype was counted at least ten times. The chain joins TRBV6-1 to TRBJ2-1; 10 nucleotides agree with TRBD2. Germline V gives CDR1 MNHNS, CDR2 SASEGT. The CDR3 covers 16 residues. The junction had 8 bases not matched to a gene; V was cut back by 5 bases and J by 4 bases. The CDR3 sequence: CASSQDGLAEYNEQFF. CDR3 coding DNA: TGTGCCAGCAGTCAAGACGGACTAGCGGAGTACAATGAGCAGTTCTTC.

This chain links TRBV20-1 with TRBJ2-2; 10 bases align to TRBD1. V lost 0 bases and J lost 6; bases outside the gene matches: 7. This CDR3 has 16 amino acids. The germline V gene has CDR1 DFQATT and CDR2 SNEGSKA (reference sequence). Written as DNA, the CDR3 is TGCAGTGCTAGAGATCGGGACAGGGGTATCGCCGGGGAGCTGTTTTTT. This translates into CSARDRDRGIAGELFF.

This clonotype was recorded a few times. The chain employs TRBV10-3 and TRBJ2-3; 11 positions match TRBD1. CDR3 length equals 14 residues. Germline lookup yields CDR1 ENHRY and CDR2 SYGVKD. The V gene end was trimmed by 9 bases and the J gene end by 6 bases; junction bases not matched to a gene: 8. In DNA, the CDR3 is TGTGCCATGACGAGGACAGGGGGCTTGGATACGCAGTATTTT. This translates into CAMTRTGGLDTQYF.

Ten or more counts support this clonotype. This chain joins TRBV6-2 or TRBV6-3 and TRBJ2-1; D perhaps matches TRBD2 (6 bases). V was clipped by 0 bases and J by 6 bases, with 15 bases between them. CDR1 and CDR2 (germline): MNHEY, SVGEGT. The CDR3 is 16 amino acids. CDR3 sequence: CASSYSMGDFANEQFF. The DNA of the CDR3 is TGTGCCAGCAGTTACTCGATGGGGGACTTCGCCAATGAGCAGTTCTTC.